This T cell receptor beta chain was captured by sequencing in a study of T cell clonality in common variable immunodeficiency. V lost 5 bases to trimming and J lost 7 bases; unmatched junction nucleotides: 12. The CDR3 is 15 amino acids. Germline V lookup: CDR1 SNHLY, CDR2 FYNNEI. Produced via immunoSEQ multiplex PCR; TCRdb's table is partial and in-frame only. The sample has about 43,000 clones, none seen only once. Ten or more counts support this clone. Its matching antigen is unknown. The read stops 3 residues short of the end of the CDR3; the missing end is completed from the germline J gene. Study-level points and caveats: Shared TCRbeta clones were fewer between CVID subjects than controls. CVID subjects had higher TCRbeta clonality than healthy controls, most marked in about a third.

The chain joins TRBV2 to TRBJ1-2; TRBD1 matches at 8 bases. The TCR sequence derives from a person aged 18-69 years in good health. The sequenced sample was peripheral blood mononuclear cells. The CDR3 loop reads CASSWTGKETGGYTF. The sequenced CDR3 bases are TGTGCCAGCAGTTGGACAGGGAAAGAAACAGGTGGC.